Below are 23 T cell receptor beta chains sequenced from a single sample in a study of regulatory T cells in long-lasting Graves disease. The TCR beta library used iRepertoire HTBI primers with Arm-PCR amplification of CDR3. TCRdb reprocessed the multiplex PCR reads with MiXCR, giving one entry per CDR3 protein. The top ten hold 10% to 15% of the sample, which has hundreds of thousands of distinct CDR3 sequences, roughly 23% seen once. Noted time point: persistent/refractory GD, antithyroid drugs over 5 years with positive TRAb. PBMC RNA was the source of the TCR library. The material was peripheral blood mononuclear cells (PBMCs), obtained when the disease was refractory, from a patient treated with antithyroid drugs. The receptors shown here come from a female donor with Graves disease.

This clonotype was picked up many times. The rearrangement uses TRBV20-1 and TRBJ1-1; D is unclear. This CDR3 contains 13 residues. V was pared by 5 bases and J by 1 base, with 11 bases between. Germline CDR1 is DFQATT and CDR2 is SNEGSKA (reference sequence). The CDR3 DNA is TGCAGTGCTTTCCCTTATGGGAACACTGAAGCTTTCTTT. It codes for CSAFPYGNTEAFF.

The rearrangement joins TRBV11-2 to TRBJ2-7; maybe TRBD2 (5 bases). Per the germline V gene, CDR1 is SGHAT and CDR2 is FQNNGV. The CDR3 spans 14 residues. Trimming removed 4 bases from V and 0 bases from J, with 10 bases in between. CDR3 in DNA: TGTGCCAGCAGCTACGGGGATACCTCCTACGAGCAGTACTTC. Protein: CASSYGDTSYEQYF.

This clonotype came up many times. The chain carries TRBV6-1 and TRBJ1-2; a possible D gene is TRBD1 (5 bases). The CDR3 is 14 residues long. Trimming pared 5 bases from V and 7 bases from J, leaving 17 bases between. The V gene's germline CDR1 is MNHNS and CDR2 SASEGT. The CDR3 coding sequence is TGTGCCAGCAGTCCGGCCGGGACCTCAGGTGGCTACACCTTC. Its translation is CASSPAGTSGGYTF.

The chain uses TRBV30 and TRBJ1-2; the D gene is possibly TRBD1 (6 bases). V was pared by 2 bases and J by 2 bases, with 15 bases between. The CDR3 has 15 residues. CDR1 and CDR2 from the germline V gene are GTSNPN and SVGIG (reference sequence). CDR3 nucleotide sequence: TGTGCCTGGAGTCCCCTCGACAGGTTGAACTATGGCTACACCTTC. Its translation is CAWSPLDRLNYGYTF.

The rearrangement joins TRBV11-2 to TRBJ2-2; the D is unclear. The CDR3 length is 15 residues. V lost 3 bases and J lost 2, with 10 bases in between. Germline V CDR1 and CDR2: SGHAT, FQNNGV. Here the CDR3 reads CASSLASDNTGELFF. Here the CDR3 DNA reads TGTGCCAGCAGCTTGGCCTCAGATAACACCGGGGAGCTGTTTTTT.

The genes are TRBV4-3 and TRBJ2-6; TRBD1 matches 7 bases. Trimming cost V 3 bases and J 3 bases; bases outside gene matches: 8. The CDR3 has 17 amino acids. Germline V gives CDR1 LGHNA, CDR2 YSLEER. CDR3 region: CASSQGVDRFGANVLTF. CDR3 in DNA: TGCGCCAGCAGCCAGGGGGTGGACAGGTTTGGGGCCAACGTCCTGACTTTC.

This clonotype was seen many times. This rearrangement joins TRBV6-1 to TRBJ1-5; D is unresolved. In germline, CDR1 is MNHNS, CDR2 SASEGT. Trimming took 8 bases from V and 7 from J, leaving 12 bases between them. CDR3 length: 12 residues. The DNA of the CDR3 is TGTGCCAGCGGGGTTTGGAGGCAGCCCCAGCATTTT. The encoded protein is CASGVWRQPQHF.

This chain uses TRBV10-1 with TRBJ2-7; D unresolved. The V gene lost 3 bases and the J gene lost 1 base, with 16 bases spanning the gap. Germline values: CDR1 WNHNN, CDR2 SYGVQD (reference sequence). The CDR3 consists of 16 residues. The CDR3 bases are TGCGCCAGCAGTGATCGGGCGGCCGGTGGTTCCTACGAGCAGTACTTC. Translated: CASSDRAAGGSYEQYF.

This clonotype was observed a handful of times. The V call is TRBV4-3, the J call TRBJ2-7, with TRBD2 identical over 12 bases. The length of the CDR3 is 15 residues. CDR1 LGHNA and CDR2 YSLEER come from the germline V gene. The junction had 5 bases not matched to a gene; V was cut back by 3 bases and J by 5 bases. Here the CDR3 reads CASSQRLAGEDEQYF. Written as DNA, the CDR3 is TGCGCCAGCAGCCAGAGACTAGCGGGAGAAGACGAGCAGTACTTC.

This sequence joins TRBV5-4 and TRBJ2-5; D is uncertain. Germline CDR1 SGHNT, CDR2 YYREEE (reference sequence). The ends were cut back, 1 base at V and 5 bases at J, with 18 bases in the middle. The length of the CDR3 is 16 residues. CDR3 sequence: CASSLSGNPTVETQYF. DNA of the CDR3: TGTGCCAGCAGCTTGTCGGGTAACCCCACGGTGGAGACCCAGTACTTC. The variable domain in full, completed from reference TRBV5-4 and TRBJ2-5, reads ETGVTQSPTHLIKTRGQQVTLRCSSQSGHNTVSWYQQALGQGPQFIFQYYREEENGRGNFPPRFSGLQFPNYSSELNVNALELDDSALYLCASSLSGNPTVETQYFGPGTRLLVL.

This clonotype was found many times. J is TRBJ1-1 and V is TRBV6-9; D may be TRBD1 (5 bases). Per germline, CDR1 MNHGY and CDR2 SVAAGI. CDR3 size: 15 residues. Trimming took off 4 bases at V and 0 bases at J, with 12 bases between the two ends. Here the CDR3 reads CASSSSGGMNTEAFF. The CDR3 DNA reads TGTGCCAGCAGTTCCTCTGGGGGGATGAACACTGAAGCTTTCTTT.

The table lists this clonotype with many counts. The CDR3 nucleotides read TGTGCCAGCAGCGAGCTAGCGGGAGGGCGGCCCTACGAGCAGTACTTC. Its protein is CASSELAGGRPYEQYF. This rearrangement joins TRBV6-1 to TRBJ2-7; 12 bases are shared with TRBD2. Unmatched junction bases numbered 8, after V lost 6 bases and J lost 2 bases. Germline CDR1 MNHNS, CDR2 SASEGT. CDR3 size: 16 residues.

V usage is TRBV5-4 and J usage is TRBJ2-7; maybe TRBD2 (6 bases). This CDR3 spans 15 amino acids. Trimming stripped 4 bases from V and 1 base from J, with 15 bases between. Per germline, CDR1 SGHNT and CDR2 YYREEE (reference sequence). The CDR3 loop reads CASSPGGAVSYEQYF. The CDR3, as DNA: TGTGCCAGCAGCCCCGGGGGAGCGGTGTCCTACGAGCAGTACTTC.

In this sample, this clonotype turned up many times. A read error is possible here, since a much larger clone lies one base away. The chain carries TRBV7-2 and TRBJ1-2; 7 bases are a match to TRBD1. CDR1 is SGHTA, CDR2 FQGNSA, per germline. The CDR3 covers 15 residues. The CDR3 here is CASSAAGQANYSYTF. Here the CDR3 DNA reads TGTGCCAGCAGTGCAGCCGGACAGGCTAACTATAGCTACACCTTC.

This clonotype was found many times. CDR3 residues: CASDIINSPLHF. The CDR3 bases are TGTGCCAGCGACATCATAAATTCACCCCTCCACTTT. This chain uses TRBV2 with TRBJ1-6; D gene ambiguous. The CDR3 extends over 12 amino acids. Trimming took 8 bases from V and 7 from J, leaving 9 bases between them. Germline lookup yields CDR1 SNHLY and CDR2 FYNNEI.

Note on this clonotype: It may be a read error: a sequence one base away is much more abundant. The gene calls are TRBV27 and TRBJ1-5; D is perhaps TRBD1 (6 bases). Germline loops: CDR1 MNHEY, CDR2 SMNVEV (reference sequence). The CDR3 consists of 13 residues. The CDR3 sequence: CVTKGDSNQPQHF. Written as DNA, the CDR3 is TGTGTCACCAAGGGGGATAGCAATCAGCCCCAGCATTTT.

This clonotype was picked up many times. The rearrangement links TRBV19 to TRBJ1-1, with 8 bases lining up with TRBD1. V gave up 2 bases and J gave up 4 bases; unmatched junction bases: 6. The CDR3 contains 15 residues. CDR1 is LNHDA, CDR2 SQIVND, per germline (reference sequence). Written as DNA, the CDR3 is TGTGCCAGTAGTATACAGGGGGCGGCGTTCACTGAAGCTTTCTTT. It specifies CASSIQGAAFTEAFF. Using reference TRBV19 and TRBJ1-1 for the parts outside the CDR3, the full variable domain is DGGITQSPKYLFRKEGQNVTLSCEQNLNHDAMYWYRQDPGQGLRLIYYSQIVNDFQKGDIAEGYSVSREKKESFPLTVTSAQKNPTAFYLCASSIQGAAFTEAFFGQGTRLTVV.

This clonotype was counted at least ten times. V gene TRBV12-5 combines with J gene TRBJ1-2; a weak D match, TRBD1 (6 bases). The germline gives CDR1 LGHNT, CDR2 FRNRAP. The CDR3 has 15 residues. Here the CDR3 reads CATGGGGTADYGYTF. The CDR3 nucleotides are TGTGCCACGGGCGGTGGGGGCACGGCGGACTATGGCTACACCTTC.

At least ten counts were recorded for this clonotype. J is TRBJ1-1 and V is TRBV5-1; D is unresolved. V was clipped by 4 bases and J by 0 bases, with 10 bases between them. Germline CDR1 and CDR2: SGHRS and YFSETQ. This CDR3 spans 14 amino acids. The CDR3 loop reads CASSRDGMNTEAFF. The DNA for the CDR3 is TGCGCCAGCAGCAGAGACGGGATGAACACTGAAGCTTTCTTT.

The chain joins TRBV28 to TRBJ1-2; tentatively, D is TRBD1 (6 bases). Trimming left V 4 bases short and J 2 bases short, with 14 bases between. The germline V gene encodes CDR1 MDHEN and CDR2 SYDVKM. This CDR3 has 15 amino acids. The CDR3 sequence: CASSSYRATNYGYTF. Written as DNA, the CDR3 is TGTGCCAGCAGTTCCTACAGGGCCACAAACTATGGCTACACCTTC.

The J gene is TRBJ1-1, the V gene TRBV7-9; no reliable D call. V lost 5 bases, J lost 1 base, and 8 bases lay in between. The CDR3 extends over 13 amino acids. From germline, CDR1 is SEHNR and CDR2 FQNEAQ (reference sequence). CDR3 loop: CASSNEGNTEAFF. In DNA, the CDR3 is TGTGCCAGCAGCAACGAGGGGAACACTGAAGCTTTCTTT.

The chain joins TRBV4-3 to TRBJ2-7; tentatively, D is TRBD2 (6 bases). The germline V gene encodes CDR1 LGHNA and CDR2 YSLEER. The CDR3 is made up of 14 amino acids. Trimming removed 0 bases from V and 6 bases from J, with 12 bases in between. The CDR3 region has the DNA TGCGCCAGCAGCCAAGATCTTAATAGCGGCGAGCAGTACTTC. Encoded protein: CASSQDLNSGEQYF.

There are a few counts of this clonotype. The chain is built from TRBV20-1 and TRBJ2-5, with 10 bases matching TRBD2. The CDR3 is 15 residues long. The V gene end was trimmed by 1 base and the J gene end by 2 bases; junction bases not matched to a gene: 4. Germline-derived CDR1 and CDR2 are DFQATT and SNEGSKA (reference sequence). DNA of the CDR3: TGCAGTGCTAGAGTGGCTAGCGGGAGTCAAGAGACCCAGTACTTC. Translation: CSARVASGSQETQYF.